These 9 T cell receptor beta chains were sequenced from one sample in a study of blood T cells in healthy people across ages (dated by TCRdb to between 2014 and 2017). Library preparation used 5' RACE. These reads were obtained on an Illumina HiSeq 2500. A second PCR of roughly 6 to 11 cycles was run with a J-beta primer mix and a sample-barcoded 5' primer. TCRdb cleaned the public reads at Q25 with fastp, built clones with MiXCR and kept in-frame beta chains. All rows with the same CDR3 protein become a single entry with the most common DNA and genes. The table for this sample lists approximately 1,000,000 distinct CDR3 sequences; 40% to 50% of them were counted only once. The ten largest clones represent approximately 20% of the sample. The specimen was blood. The receptor source for this set is a woman aged 55-70 years in good health.

The CDR3 reads CASSDKVALRGYNEQFF. The CDR3 DNA reads TGTGCCAGCAGTGACAAGGTGGCCTTGCGGGGATACAATGAGCAGTTCTTC. The chain joins TRBV28 to TRBJ2-1, with D perhaps TRBD2 (6 bases). V was trimmed by 5 bases and J by 4 bases, leaving 21 bases between them. Germline CDR1 MDHEN, CDR2 SYDVKM. The CDR3 is made up of 17 amino acids.

J is TRBJ2-1 and V is TRBV3-1, with 9 positions matching TRBD2. The CDR3 covers 15 residues. Trimming cost V 3 bases and J 6 bases; bases outside gene matches: 6. The germline CDR1 and CDR2 sequences are LGHDT and YNNKEL (reference sequence). The CDR3 loop is CASSQNAGGRNEQFF. CDR3 nucleotides: TGTGCCAGCAGCCAGAACGCGGGAGGGCGCAATGAGCAGTTCTTC.

This chain connects TRBV2 to TRBJ2-7; 11 positions match TRBD1. CDR1 is SNHLY and CDR2 is FYNNEI in the germline V gene. V lost 6 bases to trimming and J lost 6 bases; unmatched junction nucleotides: 13. The length of the CDR3 is 16 residues. The CDR3 region is CASRKGQGEGPAEQYF. As DNA, the CDR3 is TGTGCCAGCAGAAAGGGACAGGGGGAAGGTCCTGCCGAGCAGTACTTC.

A remark on this clonotype: Sequence at one end of the junction differs from germline and may be a read error. This chain links TRBV3-1 with TRBJ2-5; 10 nucleotides line up with TRBD2. With the DNA end fitting TRBJ2-7 better, the J assignment may be wrong. Germline CDR1 LGHDT, CDR2 YNNKEL (reference sequence). The CDR3 length is 18 residues. The CDR3 spells CASSPSTVPGLASYEQYF. The CDR3 nucleotides read TGCGCCAGCAGCCCATCGACAGTTCCGGGACTAGCGAGCTACGAGCAGTACTTC.

This clonotype was observed a few times. The CDR3 bases are TGTGCCAGCAGCCAGACAGGGCGAGACATTCAGTACTTC. Protein: CASSQTGRDIQYF. The rearrangement links TRBV7-9 to TRBJ2-4, with 7 bases identical to TRBD1. CDR1 and CDR2 from the germline V gene are SEHNR and FQNEAQ (reference sequence). Trimming at V came to 5 bases and at J to 8 bases, leaving 6 bases not matched to a gene. This CDR3 comprises 13 residues.

This clonotype has a single count. The genes are TRBV20-1 and TRBJ2-3; 7 bases match TRBD2. The V gene end was trimmed by 5 bases and the J gene end by 2 bases; junction bases not matched to a gene: 4. This CDR3 spans 13 amino acids. Germline V lookup: CDR1 DFQATT, CDR2 SNEGSKA (reference sequence). The CDR3 reads CSAPWDYTDTQYF. The CDR3 bases are TGCAGTGCTCCCTGGGACTACACAGATACGCAGTATTTT.

The gene calls are TRBV5-6 and TRBJ2-1; TRBD2 matches at 9 bases. Unmatched junction bases numbered 7, after V lost 2 bases and J lost 7 bases. The germline V gene encodes CDR1 SGHDT and CDR2 YYEEEE. CDR3 length: 15 residues. The CDR3 nucleotides read TGTGCCAGCAGCTTTGGCGGGAGGGCCGAAAATGAGCAGTTCTTC. It translates to CASSFGGRAENEQFF. Variable domain in full (rest from reference TRBV5-6 and TRBJ2-1): DAGVTQSPTHLIKTRGQQVTLRCSPKSGHDTVSWYQQALGQGPQFIFQYYEEEERQRGNFPDRFSGHQFPNYSSELNVNALLLGDSALYLCASSFGGRAENEQFFGPGTRLTVL.

This chain links TRBV5-1 with TRBJ2-5; D may be TRBD1 (6 bases). The V end lost 4 bases, the J end lost 4 bases, and 17 bases lay between the germline ends. The germline gives CDR1 SGHRS, CDR2 YFSETQ. CDR3 size: 15 residues. This CDR3 reads CASSPQGGVVETQYF. CDR3 nucleotide sequence: TGCGCCAGCAGCCCACAGGGCGGTGTAGTAGAGACCCAGTACTTC.

There are a few counts of this clonotype. This chain connects TRBV13 to TRBJ2-1; 8 bases are shared with TRBD2. This CDR3 spans 12 amino acids. The germline V gene has CDR1 PRHDT and CDR2 FYEKMQ (reference sequence). V shed 3 bases and J 10 bases; nucleotides not matched to a gene: 2. The CDR3 DNA reads TGTGCCAGCAGCTTTGGGACTAGGGAGCAGTTCTTC. It is translated as CASSFGTREQFF.